This T cell receptor beta chain was captured by sequencing in a study of blood T cell repertoires in COVID-19. Enrollees, about 18 to 89 years old, lived in 20 to 25 US areas. What the recovered Cohort 3 donors had was two negative PCRs, clearance, or symptom resolution. Sequencing was performed with immunoSEQ multiplex PCR; in TCRdb, only in-frame clones are kept and a portion is missing. The repertoire holds under 450,000 clones, with around 87% as singletons. The V end was cut by 0 bases, the J end by 5 bases, with 10 bases between. Germline values: CDR1 LGHNA, CDR2 YSLEER. There are 15 residues in the CDR3.

The sample consisted of PBMCs or T cells enriched from blood (not recorded which). This TCR was recovered from a man aged 25 to 45 who had recovered from COVID-19. V is TRBV4-3 and J is TRBJ1-4; D not certain. The CDR3 is CASSQEVRGNEKLFF. The DNA for the CDR3 is TGCGCCAGCAGCCAAGAAGTACGCGGGAATGAAAAACTGTTTTTT.